This is a list of T cell receptor beta chains from one sample in a study of shared clonotypes between healthy human individuals. Sequencing was performed with immunoSEQ multiplex PCR; in TCRdb, only in-frame clones are kept and a portion is missing. The table includes around 1.5 million clones, roughly 98% detected once. Material for sequencing was naive CD4+ T cells sorted from blood. These receptors were taken from a young man in good health. The CDR3 runs from the conserved cysteine through the conserved F or W. D genes are given only for firm matches. The listing skips clone size in some rows; elsewhere it reads once, few, many or a size class.

len: 15; abundance: NA; j_gene: TRBJ1-5; d_gene: NA; v_gene: TRBV6-7; CDR3nt: TGTGCCAGCAGTTACGAGGGGAGGAACAATCAGCCCCAGCATTTT; CDR3aa: CASSYEGRNNQPQHF
len: 13; abundance: NA; j_gene: TRBJ1-5; d_gene: NA; v_gene: TRBV6-6; CDR3nt: TGTGCCAGCAGTTACGGGGAGTCACAGCCCCAGCATTTT; CDR3aa: CASSYGESQPQHF
len: 13; abundance: NA; j_gene: TRBJ2-1; d_gene: NA; v_gene: TRBV7-3; CDR3nt: TGTGCCAGCCGGGACTCAGGGGGCAATGAGCAGTTCTTC; CDR3aa: CASRDSGGNEQFF
len: 13; abundance: NA; j_gene: TRBJ1-4; d_gene: TRBD1; v_gene: TRBV5-4; CDR3nt: TGTGCCAGCAGCTTGAAGGGGGCGGGAAAACTGTTTTTT; CDR3aa: CASSLKGAGKLFF
len: 16; abundance: NA; j_gene: TRBJ2-1; d_gene: NA; v_gene: TRBV7-5; CDR3nt: TGTGCCAGAAGCCCTAGTGAGGGAGGGCCCGGCAATGAGCAGTTCTTC; CDR3aa: CARSPSEGGPGNEQFF
len: 15; abundance: NA; j_gene: TRBJ1-2; d_gene: NA; v_gene: TRBV14; CDR3nt: TGTGCCAGCAGCCAAGGTGTGGGTCCCAACTATGGCTACACCTTC; CDR3aa: CASSQGVGPNYGYTF
len: 16; abundance: NA; j_gene: TRBJ2-1; d_gene: NA; v_gene: TRBV4-3; CDR3nt: TGCGCCAGCAGCCAAGATCCTGTGATTACCTACAATGAGCAGTTCTTC; CDR3aa: CASSQDPVITYNEQFF
len: 16; abundance: NA; j_gene: TRBJ2-2; d_gene: TRBD1; v_gene: TRBV28; CDR3nt: TGTGCCAGCAGTTTAACACAGGGGTTGAACACCGGGGAGCTGTTTTTT; CDR3aa: CASSLTQGLNTGELFF
len: 14; abundance: NA; j_gene: TRBJ2-7; d_gene: NA; v_gene: TRBV14; CDR3nt: TGTGCCAGCAGCTACGACTTACACCCCTACGAGCAGTACTTC; CDR3aa: CASSYDLHPYEQYF
len: 13; abundance: NA; j_gene: TRBJ2-2; d_gene: NA; v_gene: TRBV29-1; CDR3nt: TGCAGCGGGAAGGCGGGCATCCATGGGGAGCTGTTTTTT; CDR3aa: CSGKAGIHGELFF
len: 13; abundance: NA; j_gene: TRBJ2-7; d_gene: NA; v_gene: TRBV6-5; CDR3nt: TGTGCCAGCAAATACCCGGGGACCTACGAGCAGTACTTC; CDR3aa: CASKYPGTYEQYF
len: 14; abundance: NA; j_gene: TRBJ1-2; d_gene: NA; v_gene: TRBV5-1; CDR3nt: TGCGCCAGCAGCCAAACCTCCAGGGGCTATGGCTACACCTTC; CDR3aa: CASSQTSRGYGYTF
len: 16; abundance: NA; j_gene: TRBJ1-5; d_gene: NA; v_gene: TRBV5-5; CDR3nt: TGTGCCAGCAGCATCTCTGCAGGTTTTAGCAATCAGCCCCAGCATTTT; CDR3aa: CASSISAGFSNQPQHF
len: 16; abundance: once; j_gene: TRBJ1-5; d_gene: TRBD1; v_gene: TRBV18; CDR3nt: TGTGCCAGCTCACCTCTCGGAGGGGGCTCCCACCAGCCCCAGCATTTT; CDR3aa: CASSPLGGGSHQPQHF
len: 14; abundance: few; j_gene: TRBJ2-7; d_gene: TRBD1; v_gene: TRBV9; CDR3nt: TGTGCCAGCAGCGTAGGGGACAGCTCCTACGAGCAGTACTTC; CDR3aa: CASSVGDSSYEQYF
len: 15; abundance: NA; j_gene: TRBJ2-2; d_gene: NA; v_gene: TRBV10-2; CDR3nt: TGCGCCAGCACTTATCGCGTAGCGAACACCGGGGAGCTGTTTTTT; CDR3aa: CASTYRVANTGELFF
len: 18; abundance: NA; j_gene: TRBJ2-2; d_gene: TRBD2; v_gene: TRBV5-6; CDR3nt: TGTGCCAGCAGCCTCGGACTAGCGGGAGGAGGGGGGACCGGGGAGCTGTTTTTT; CDR3aa: CASSLGLAGGGGTGELFF
len: 15; abundance: NA; j_gene: TRBJ1-5; d_gene: NA; v_gene: TRBV4-2; CDR3nt: TGTGCCAGCAGCCAAGAAGGCTTCAGCAATCAGCCCCAGCATTTT; CDR3aa: CASSQEGFSNQPQHF
len: 12; abundance: NA; j_gene: TRBJ2-7; d_gene: NA; v_gene: TRBV6-5; CDR3nt: TGTGCCAGCAGTTACCTAGGAGATGAGCAGTACTTC; CDR3aa: CASSYLGDEQYF
len: 15; abundance: NA; j_gene: TRBJ1-1; d_gene: TRBD1; v_gene: TRBV5-6; CDR3nt: TGTGCCAGCAGCTTAGATAACAGGGGAGGAACTGAAGCTTTCTTT; CDR3aa: CASSLDNRGGTEAFF
len: 14; abundance: NA; j_gene: TRBJ2-6; d_gene: NA; v_gene: TRBV7-2; CDR3nt: TGTGCCAGCAGCCCGTGGACGGACAACAACGTCCTGACTTTC; CDR3aa: CASSPWTDNNVLTF
len: 14; abundance: NA; j_gene: TRBJ2-3; d_gene: NA; v_gene: TRBV29-1; CDR3nt: TGCAGCGTTGAGCGGAGAACTAGCACAGATACGCAGTATTTT; CDR3aa: CSVERRTSTDTQYF
len: 18; abundance: once; j_gene: TRBJ2-3; d_gene: NA; v_gene: TRBV10-3; CDR3nt: TGTGCCATCACTTCGGGACAGAGAATTTGGGGGGACACAGATACGCAGTATTTT; CDR3aa: CAITSGQRIWGDTDTQYF
len: 15; abundance: NA; j_gene: TRBJ2-1; d_gene: NA; v_gene: TRBV7-2; CDR3nt: TGTGCCAGCAGCTTAGCGGGAGCCTCCTACAATGAGCAGTTCTTC; CDR3aa: CASSLAGASYNEQFF